This entry features one T cell receptor (beta chain) sequence. This entry belongs to a study of blood T cell repertoires in COVID-19. Background on the study: Donors in the United States, Italy and Spain gave samples during acute or convalescent COVID-19. PBMCs, B-cell-depleted T cells, or T cells were the source of the cDNA or gDNA that made up the material.

Original data processing: Nucleated cell counts were estimated from reference gene primer amplification. The protocol was immunoSEQ multiplex PCR, while the TCRdb copy is restricted to in-frame clones and leaves out a portion. V and J calls and clone size follow that table, whereas D and trimming were derived from the DNA. In the table there are approximately 280,000 clones, approximately 85% of which are singletons. Germline CDR1 reads SGHNT; CDR2 reads YYREEE (reference sequence). The CDR3 covers 13 residues. The germline V and J ends were trimmed by 7 bases and 1 base, with 10 bases remaining between them.

The chain links TRBV5-4 to TRBJ2-3, with D unresolved. The sequencing input was peripheral blood. The TCR comes from a man aged 45 to 65 with active or convalescent COVID-19. The CDR3 nucleotides are TGTGCCAGCGTTTACTCCGGCACAGATACGCAGTATTTT. Amino acid sequence: CASVYSGTDTQYF. Together with reference TRBV5-4 and TRBJ2-3, the CDR3 gives the full variable domain: ETGVTQSPTHLIKTRGQQVTLRCSSQSGHNTVSWYQQALGQGPQFIFQYYREEENGRGNFPPRFSGLQFPNYSSELNVNALELDDSALYLCASVYSGTDTQYFGPGTRLTVL.